What follows are 5 T cell receptor beta chains derived from one specimen sequenced in a study of control samples from healthy donors and cancer patients. The protocol was immunoSEQ multiplex PCR, while the TCRdb copy is restricted to in-frame clones and leaves out a portion. Among roughly 150,000 clones listed, about 90% were seen once. Sequenced input: blood. These receptors were collected from a man younger than 30 in good health.

This clone was detected once. The chain couples TRBV7-9 to TRBJ1-2, with no clear D. V was pared by 2 bases and J by 8 bases, with 15 bases between. The CDR3 extends over 14 amino acids. Germline loops: CDR1 SEHNR, CDR2 FQNEAQ (reference sequence). For the CDR3, the DNA is TGTGCCAGCAGCTTATTGGGAAGGTTAGACGGCTACACCTTC. This codes for CASSLLGRLDGYTF.

This chain joins TRBV7-2 and TRBJ1-4; D call uncertain. V was clipped by 1 base and J by 8 bases, with 8 bases between them. Germline assignment: CDR1 SGHTA and CDR2 FQGNSA. This CDR3 has 13 residues. The chain's CDR3 is CASSLDEAEKLFF. CDR3 coding DNA: TGTGCCAGCAGCTTAGACGAGGCGGAAAAACTGTTTTTT.

The V gene is TRBV11-2, the J gene TRBJ2-1; 8 bases line up with TRBD2. The CDR3 has 15 amino acids. Trimming removed 5 bases from V and 2 bases from J; junction bases left unmatched: 5. Germline V lookup: CDR1 SGHAT, CDR2 FQNNGV. CDR3 loop: CASSPRGGTYNEQFF. The CDR3 DNA reads as TGTGCCAGCAGCCCACGGGGGGGAACCTACAATGAGCAGTTCTTC.

As concerns this clone: A read error may produce the germline difference seen at one junction end. The J gene is TRBJ2-7, the V gene TRBV13; perhaps D is TRBD1 or TRBD2 (5 bases each). CDR1 PRHDT and CDR2 FYEKMQ come from the germline V gene (reference sequence). The CDR3 totals 14 residues. CDR3 nucleotide sequence: TGTGCCAGCAGCATAGGGAGAGGGGCCTACGAGCAGTACTTC. Translated: CASSIGRGAYEQYF.

V is TRBV7-2 and J is TRBJ2-2; D is ambiguous. This CDR3 is built from 15 residues. The germline CDR1 and CDR2 sequences are SGHTA and FQGNSA. V lost 1 base and J 2 bases, leaving 8 bases between the germline ends. The CDR3 sequence is CASSLGSKNTGELFF. CDR3 nucleotide sequence: TGTGCCAGCAGCTTAGGGTCCAAAAACACCGGGGAGCTGTTTTTT.